Shown below are 17 T cell receptor beta chains from a single sample sequenced in a study of T-cell reconstitution after alpha-beta-depleted transplantation in children. Unique molecular identifiers featured in how the TCRbeta library was prepared. TCRdb fed the PCR reads into MiXCR, producing one record per CDR3 protein. The data show about 110,000 distinct CDR3 sequences, approximately 6.6% seen once. The sample consisted of PBMCs, mostly from graft donor cells, taken 360 days after TCRalphabeta/CD19-depleted stem cell transplant. The origin of the receptors is a male patient between 2 and 10 years old who had a stem cell transplant for acute lymphoblastic leukemia, so the T cells may come from the graft donor.

This clonotype was counted at least ten times. The V gene is TRBV5-1, the J gene TRBJ2-2; unclear D gene. V gave up 0 bases and J gave up 6 bases, with 6 bases separating them. The length of the CDR3 is 13 residues. Looked up from germline, CDR1 is SGHRS and CDR2 is YFSETQ. The CDR3 here is CASSLDFSGELFF. The CDR3 DNA reads as TGCGCCAGCAGCTTGGACTTCTCCGGGGAGCTGTTTTTT.

J is TRBJ1-2 and V is TRBV7-9, with TRBD1 matching 7 bases. The CDR3 runs 15 residues. CDR1 is SEHNR and CDR2 is FQNEAQ in the germline V gene (reference sequence). J lost 7 bases, V lost 5 bases, and 13 bases had no gene match. The CDR3 loop reads CASSHRDRPRGGYTF. For the CDR3, the DNA is TGTGCCAGCAGCCACAGGGACAGACCGAGAGGTGGCTACACCTTC.

This clonotype was recorded many times. This rearrangement joins TRBV6-2 or TRBV6-3 to TRBJ1-1; 7 bases align to TRBD1. After removal of 5 bases from V and 5 bases from J, the junction contained 5 bases not matched to a gene. This CDR3 has 13 amino acids. In germline, CDR1 is MNHEY, CDR2 SVGEGT. The CDR3 spells CASSTGVITEAFF. The CDR3 DNA is TGTGCCAGCAGTACAGGGGTTATTACTGAAGCTTTCTTT.

This clonotype was found many times. The V and J genes are TRBV29-1 and TRBJ1-1; TRBD1 matches 7 bases. The V gene end was trimmed by 4 bases and the J gene end by 0 bases; junction bases not matched to a gene: 5. Germline lookup yields CDR1 SQVTM and CDR2 ANQGSEA. The CDR3 has 14 residues. DNA for the CDR3: TGCAGCGTTGCGTCGGGACAGATGAACACTGAAGCTTTCTTT. Protein: CSVASGQMNTEAFF.

The gene calls are TRBV29-1 and TRBJ2-7; 9 bases are a match to TRBD2. Trimming removed 7 bases from V and 3 bases from J; junction bases left unmatched: 7. The CDR3 extends over 13 amino acids. Germline CDR1 is SQVTM and CDR2 is ANQGSEA. Here the CDR3 DNA reads TGCAGCGGATCGAGCGGGGGGTTCTACGAGCAGTACTTC. The encoded protein is CSGSSGGFYEQYF.

A few counts support this clonotype. The chain combines TRBV20-1 with TRBJ2-2, with 8 bases fitting TRBD1. The CDR3 extends over 16 amino acids. Germline V gives CDR1 DFQATT, CDR2 SNEGSKA (reference sequence). J gave up 0 bases and V 2 bases, and 5 bases lay outside the gene matches. The CDR3 nucleotides are TGCAGTGCTAGACCCCGGACAGGGTCGAACACCGGGGAGCTGTTTTTT. Translation: CSARPRTGSNTGELFF.

The sample holds many counts of this clonotype. CDR3 in DNA: TGTGCCAGCAACCTACCCGGGGGGGGCGAGACCCAGTACTTC. Protein product: CASNLPGGGETQYF. The J gene is TRBJ2-5, the V gene TRBV11-2; 8 bases align to TRBD2. This CDR3 has 14 amino acids. Germline V gene lookup returns CDR1 SGHAT and CDR2 FQNNGV. Trimming took 7 bases from V and 5 from J; bases not matched to a gene: 9.

This clonotype was seen at least ten times. This chain uses TRBV7-2 with TRBJ2-3; 9 bases fit TRBD2. The CDR3 consists of 15 residues. V lost 5 bases, J lost 3 bases, and 6 bases stayed unmatched. CDR1 SGHTA and CDR2 FQGNSA come from the germline V gene. The CDR3 sequence is CASSRTGLATDTQYF. In nucleotides, the CDR3 is TGTGCCAGCAGCAGGACGGGACTAGCAACAGATACGCAGTATTTT.

This clonotype was observed a few times. The rearrangement uses TRBV20-1 and TRBJ2-5, with 7 bases lining up with TRBD1. Losses at the gene ends were 3 bases for V and 5 bases for J; bases not matched to a gene: 12. CDR1 DFQATT and CDR2 SNEGSKA come from the germline V gene (reference sequence). CDR3 length equals 15 residues. The CDR3 reads CSASTATGPRETQYF. In nucleotides, the CDR3 is TGCAGTGCTAGTACTGCGACAGGGCCCAGGGAGACCCAGTACTTC.

This clonotype was seen more than once but under ten times. The chain combines TRBV4-3 with TRBJ1-1; tentatively, D is TRBD1 (5 bases). CDR1 is LGHNA, CDR2 YSLEER, per germline. This CDR3 is built from 18 residues. The V end was cut by 2 bases, the J end by 0 bases, with 19 bases between. In nucleotides, the CDR3 is TGCGCCAGCAGCCAAATAGGGACCCGGGGCTCGATGAACACTGAAGCTTTCTTT. The encoded protein is CASSQIGTRGSMNTEAFF.

This clonotype has at least ten counts. The genes are TRBV27 and TRBJ2-1, with a possible D match to TRBD2 (7 bases). Trimming pared 6 bases from V and 9 bases from J, leaving 21 bases between. There are 15 residues in the CDR3. Germline lookup yields CDR1 MNHEY and CDR2 SMNVEV (reference sequence). Here the CDR3 DNA reads TGTGCCAGCAGGAGCGGGACACTGTTCGGCCCTGAGCAGTTCTTC. This gives the protein CASRSGTLFGPEQFF.

This clonotype has ten or more counts. V is TRBV7-9 and J is TRBJ1-4, with 9 bases identical to TRBD1. V was pared by 7 bases and J by 5 bases, with 8 bases of the junction left unmatched. Per the germline V gene, CDR1 is SEHNR and CDR2 is FQNEAQ (reference sequence). This CDR3 contains 15 residues. CDR3 DNA sequence: TGTGCCAGCATCCGGACAGGGGCCGACAATGAAAAACTGTTTTTT. Residues: CASIRTGADNEKLFF.

There are many counts of this clonotype. The chain recombines TRBV4-2 with TRBJ1-1; D is unresolved. With 0 bases removed from V and 2 bases from J, the gap between germline ends came to 10 bases. Per the germline V gene, CDR1 is LGHNA and CDR2 is YNFKEQ. This CDR3 comprises 15 residues. The CDR3 spells CASSQDKNLNTEAFF. The CDR3 DNA follows: TGTGCCAGCAGCCAAGACAAGAACCTCAACACTGAAGCTTTCTTT.

This clonotype showed up many times. V is TRBV5-1 and J is TRBJ2-3; TRBD1 is a possible D gene (6 bases). Germline values: CDR1 SGHRS, CDR2 YFSETQ. V was trimmed by 6 bases and J by 3 bases, leaving 20 bases between them. CDR3 size: 16 residues. The CDR3 is CASTRWAGDRTDTQYF. The CDR3 DNA sequence: TGCGCCAGCACCCGGTGGGCAGGGGATAGGACAGATACGCAGTATTTT.

This clonotype appeared a few times. The chain couples TRBV7-6 to TRBJ2-3, with 11 bases aligning to TRBD1. The CDR3 consists of 15 residues. Germline trimming cut 7 bases from V and 3 bases from J; bases unmatched to any gene: 6. CDR1 is SGHVS, CDR2 FNYEAQ, per germline. The CDR3 DNA reads as TGTGCCAGCACCGCGGGACAGGGGGAGACAGATACGCAGTATTTT. It yields the protein CASTAGQGETDTQYF.

This clonotype was counted only a few times. V is TRBV20-1 and J is TRBJ2-7; 8 bases fit TRBD1. The CDR3 loop spans 14 amino acids. V dropped 4 bases and J dropped 4; count of bases not matched to a gene: 9. Per germline, CDR1 DFQATT and CDR2 SNEGSKA (reference sequence). The CDR3 sequence: CSAIDWTGLYEQYF. In DNA form, the CDR3 reads TGCAGTGCTATCGACTGGACAGGGTTATACGAGCAGTACTTC.

The chain carries TRBV7-9 and TRBJ1-1; weak D call: TRBD1 (5 bases). The CDR3 has 14 residues. Germline V gives CDR1 SEHNR, CDR2 FQNEAQ (reference sequence). The V and J ends lost 4 bases and 2 bases respectively, with 11 bases between them. In DNA, the CDR3 is TGTGCCAGCAGCTATACAGGCGTCAACACTGAAGCTTTCTTT. It encodes CASSYTGVNTEAFF.